This TCR beta chain is from a study of PD-1 blockade in classical Hodgkin lymphoma. Study-wide results and limits: Unlike CD8+ TCR diversity, which did not rise significantly by C4D1, CD4+ TCR diversity did. Reports indicated that newly diagnosed patients had lower baseline TCR diversity than healthy donors did. Among the patients, those starting nivolumab under 1 year after ASCT were excluded.

Only in-frame clones appear in the TCRdb table, and some are missing; sequencing was by immunoSEQ multiplex PCR. The sample includes some 90,000 clones, around 80% of them seen just once. A remark on this clone: Its specificity is unknown.

The CDR3 length is 14 residues. V gave up 4 bases and J gave up 1 base, with 12 bases separating them. Germline CDR1 and CDR2: SGHRS and YFSETQ. The sample's time point: cycle 4 day 1 (C4D1), after five to seven weeks of nivolumab. Relapse after autologous stem cell transplantation occurred in every patient, and brentuximab vedotin exposure varied. The TCR comes from a human donor with classical Hodgkin lymphoma. The sequenced sample was peripheral blood mononuclear cells (PBMCs), obtained before the fourth cycle of nivolumab. The rearrangement joins TRBV5-1 to TRBJ2-7; D is perhaps TRBD1 (6 bases). The CDR3 coding sequence is TGCGCCAGCAGCCCCTCAACAGGGTCCTACGAGCAGTACTTC. This gives the protein CASSPSTGSYEQYF.